Included here is one TCR beta chain sequence, with context. Its target is not known. The same CDR3 is also encoded by other DNA sequences in this sample. Use of 60 Vbeta and 13 Jbeta primers characterized the PCR. Clones were read by immunoSEQ multiplex PCR, and TCRdb kept only the in-frame ones, dropping some. The profile shows over 150,000 clones, 65% to 70% of them singletons. Germline values: CDR1 SQVTM, CDR2 ANQGSEA. The CDR3 runs 14 residues. The V gene end was trimmed by 0 bases and the J gene end by 7 bases; junction bases not matched to a gene: 2. This sample was taken from a study of cytomegalovirus exposure and HLA in healthy donors. Study-wide results and limits: After further analysis at a later stage, 16,951 TCR beta sequences were associated with HLA alleles at 0.05 false discovery rate.

The specimen was PBMCs. The chain has TRBV29-1 and TRBJ2-1; 11 bases are shared with TRBD1. The TCR sequence derives from a woman between 18 and 29 years old in good health and CMV-seropositive. The CDR3 region is CSVEDGQGANEQFF. Here the CDR3 DNA reads TGCAGCGTTGAAGATGGACAGGGGGCAAATGAGCAGTTCTTC.